This T cell receptor (beta chain) was documented in a study of T cell repertoires in cytomegalovirus infection. Across the whole study: Both a matching HLA type and CMV infection were indicated by public TCR beta signatures.

Study observations and caveats: Ex vivo, HLA-C-restricted CMV-specific TCR beta clonotypes prevailed over the rest of the response.

This clonotype was recorded at least ten times. Its target is not known. TCRdb analysed the reads with MiXCR anew, one entry per CDR3 protein. Here the sample spans approximately 260,000 distinct CDR3 sequences, over 15% being singletons. CDR1 and CDR2 (germline): LNHDA, SQIVND (reference sequence). The CDR3 is 16 amino acids. V was clipped by 5 bases and J by 6 bases, with 20 bases between them. This sequence was found in a human donor in good health (CMV status not recorded). Some clones in this sample may be carry-over from other donors' samples. The chain has TRBV19 and TRBJ2-1; TRBD1 is a possible D gene (6 bases). Specimen: CD8+ T cells from PBMCs. This chain's CDR3 is CASSDRDNAGFNEQFF. As DNA, the CDR3 is TGTGCCAGTAGTGACCGGGACAATGCGGGTTTCAATGAGCAGTTCTTC.